A selection of T cell receptor beta chains follows, all from one sample in a study of identifying expanded T cells in peripheral blood. The table came from immunoSEQ multiplex PCR; TCRdb's copy has only in-frame clones and leaves some out. The profile shows 83,000 or so clones, about nine tenths of them singletons. The sample consisted of blood. Source of these receptors: a person between 18 and 75 years old in good health. Each CDR3 is given with its conserved first and last residue. D genes are given only for firm matches. The size entry is marked missing in some rows and otherwise reads once, few, many or a size class.

J: TRBJ2-7; V: TRBV2; D: -; size: -; DNA: TGTGCCAGCAGTGAAATTGGGCAGTTGAACCCCTACGAGCAGTACTTC; CDR3: CASSEIGQLNPYEQYF
J: TRBJ2-5; V: TRBV25-1; D: -; size: -; DNA: TGTGCCAGCAGTGCTCGGGGTCAGCTTCAAGAGACCCAGTACTTC; CDR3: CASSARGQLQETQYF
J: TRBJ2-1; V: TRBV29-1; D: -; size: -; DNA: TGCAGCGGGACCTCCTACAATGAGCAGTTCTTC; CDR3: CSGTSYNEQFF
J: TRBJ2-1; V: TRBV28; D: -; size: -; DNA: TGTGCCAGCAGTTTAACCCCCGCAGGGCCTTTCTACAATGAGCAGTTCTTC; CDR3: CASSLTPAGPFYNEQFF
J: TRBJ2-1; V: TRBV30; D: -; size: once; DNA: TGTGCCTGGAGTGTAGGGGAGCAGTTCTTC; CDR3: CAWSVGEQFF
J: TRBJ1-6; V: TRBV28; D: -; size: -; DNA: TGTGCCAGCAGTTTCGATTCCCTTTCTAGCTCCTATAATTCACCCCTCCACTTT; CDR3: CASSFDSLSSSYNSPLHF
J: TRBJ1-4; V: TRBV28; D: TRBD1; size: -; DNA: TGTGCCAGCAGTTATCGGGGACAGGAAGATGAAAAACTGTTTTTT; CDR3: CASSYRGQEDEKLFF
J: TRBJ2-2; V: TRBV27; D: -; size: -; DNA: TGTGCCAGCTACTTTTTTGGCACCCCGCGGAGGAACACCGGGGAGCTGTTTTTT; CDR3: CASYFFGTPRRNTGELFF
J: TRBJ2-3; V: TRBV10-3; D: -; size: -; DNA: TGTGCCATCAGTGGTGAAGGGACCTCCGGAGATACGCAGTATTTT; CDR3: CAISGEGTSGDTQYF
J: TRBJ1-5; V: TRBV19; D: -; size: -; DNA: TGTGCCAGTAGTATATTTTCTAAGACTGAAAATCAGCCCCAGCATTTT; CDR3: CASSIFSKTENQPQHF
J: TRBJ2-5; V: TRBV19; D: TRBD1; size: -; DNA: TGTGCCAGTAGTACCTGGACAGGCCAAGAGACCCAGTACTTC; CDR3: CASSTWTGQETQYF
J: TRBJ1-5; V: TRBV25-1; D: -; size: -; DNA: TGTGCCAGCAGCTCGAAACATTACAGCAATCAGCCCCAGCATTTT; CDR3: CASSSKHYSNQPQHF
J: TRBJ2-3; V: TRBV6-4; D: -; size: -; DNA: TGTGCCAGCACCCAGGGAGCGGGTCTAGGTGATACGCAGTATTTT; CDR3: CASTQGAGLGDTQYF
J: TRBJ1-1; V: TRBV28; D: -; size: -; DNA: TGTGCCAGCAGTTTAAAGGTTCCCCAGTCGGCTTTCTTT; CDR3: CASSLKVPQSAFF
J: TRBJ2-7; V: TRBV5-6; D: -; size: -; DNA: TGTGCCAGCAGGCGTACAGGGATCTACGAGCAGTACTTC; CDR3: CASRRTGIYEQYF
J: TRBJ2-5; V: TRBV28; D: TRBD2; size: -; DNA: TGTGCCAGCAGTTCATATCGCACGGGGGGGAGGGAGGAGACCCAGTACTTC; CDR3: CASSSYRTGGREETQYF
J: TRBJ2-3; V: TRBV5-4; D: TRBD2; size: -; DNA: TGTGCCAGCAGCTTGGTCCAAGCGGGGGGCACAGATACGCAGTATTTT; CDR3: CASSLVQAGGTDTQYF
J: TRBJ1-2; V: TRBV2; D: -; size: -; DNA: TGTGCCAGCACCCCCACTGAGACTAACTATGGCTACACCTTC; CDR3: CASTPTETNYGYTF
J: TRBJ2-3; V: TRBV15; D: -; size: once; DNA: TGTGCCACCAGCAGAGATCCAGGGGCGGCAGATACGCAGTATTTT; CDR3: CATSRDPGAADTQYF
J: TRBJ1-2; V: TRBV30; D: -; size: -; DNA: TGTGCCTGGAGTCCCCCTGGTTTGAGGTACTATGGCTACACCTTC; CDR3: CAWSPPGLRYYGYTF
J: TRBJ1-3; V: TRBV5-1; D: TRBD1; size: -; DNA: TGCGCCAGCAGCCCGGATGGACAGGGGAATGGAAACACCATATATTTT; CDR3: CASSPDGQGNGNTIYF
J: TRBJ1-2; V: TRBV5-1; D: -; size: -; DNA: TGCGCCAGCAGCTTGACAGGGTCCATCTATGGCTACACCTTC; CDR3: CASSLTGSIYGYTF
J: TRBJ1-2; V: TRBV15; D: -; size: once; DNA: TGTGCCACCACCCCGGCTAAAGGGGCGGGCTATGGCTACACCTTC; CDR3: CATTPAKGAGYGYTF
J: TRBJ2-1; V: TRBV4-3; D: -; size: -; DNA: TGCGCCAGCAGCCAAGATTTAGAGGGTCGGCATGAGCAGTTCTTC; CDR3: CASSQDLEGRHEQFF
J: TRBJ2-3; V: TRBV2; D: TRBD1; size: -; DNA: TGTGCCAGCAGAAAGGACAGGGTGGAAAATACGCAGTATTTT; CDR3: CASRKDRVENTQYF
J: TRBJ2-2; V: TRBV28; D: -; size: -; DNA: TGTGCCAGCGCACCGGGCACCCCGAACACCGGGGAGCTGTTTTTT; CDR3: CASAPGTPNTGELFF
J: TRBJ2-1; V: TRBV6-4; D: -; size: medium-sized; DNA: TGTGCCAGCAGTGAGGGCACTAGCAATGAGCAGTTCTTC; CDR3: CASSEGTSNEQFF
J: TRBJ2-7; V: TRBV7-2; D: -; size: -; DNA: TGTGCCAGCAGCATAACGAGGAGCGCAACCTACGAGCAGTACTTC; CDR3: CASSITRSATYEQYF
J: TRBJ1-4; V: TRBV7-8; D: -; size: -; DNA: TGTGCCAGCAGCGGATATAGGGCTAATGAAAAACTGTTTTTT; CDR3: CASSGYRANEKLFF
J: TRBJ2-1; V: TRBV14; D: TRBD2; size: -; DNA: TGTGCCAGCAGCCAAGATTCAGCGGGAGGGCGCCGAAATGAGCAGTTCTTC; CDR3: CASSQDSAGGRRNEQFF
J: TRBJ2-7; V: TRBV6-5; D: TRBD1; size: -; DNA: TGTGCCAGCAGTTACTTCCGGACAGGCTACGAGCAGTACTTC; CDR3: CASSYFRTGYEQYF
J: TRBJ2-5; V: TRBV7-9; D: TRBD1; size: -; DNA: TGTGCCAGCAGCCGCGGACAGGGGTTTCAAGAGACCCAGTACTTC; CDR3: CASSRGQGFQETQYF
J: TRBJ2-1; V: TRBV6-4; D: TRBD2; size: -; DNA: TGTGCCAGCAGTGAGACTAGCGGTTCCTACAATGAGCAGTTCTTC; CDR3: CASSETSGSYNEQFF
J: TRBJ1-2; V: TRBV6-4; D: -; size: -; DNA: TGTGCCAGCACCCCGGCGGCAGGGGTAGCGGGCTACACCTTC; CDR3: CASTPAAGVAGYTF
J: TRBJ1-2; V: TRBV15; D: -; size: few; DNA: TGTGCCACCAGCAGGGGAGGCTATGGCTACACCTTC; CDR3: CATSRGGYGYTF
J: TRBJ2-1; V: TRBV28; D: TRBD2; size: few; DNA: TGTGCCAGCCCCCCAAGGAGCGGGAGGGGGGATGAGCAGTTCTTC; CDR3: CASPPRSGRGDEQFF
J: TRBJ1-1; V: TRBV2; D: TRBD1; size: once; DNA: TGTGCCAGCACTGAGACAGGGGGGGCTGAAGCTTTCTTT; CDR3: CASTETGGAEAFF
J: TRBJ1-3; V: TRBV28; D: TRBD1; size: -; DNA: TGTGCCGGAAATACAGGGGGCGCAGGAAACACCATATATTTT; CDR3: CAGNTGGAGNTIYF
J: TRBJ2-7; V: TRBV7-9; D: TRBD2; size: -; DNA: TGTGCCAGCAGCTCACAATCCGCGGGAGTGAGAGGCGAGCAGTACTTC; CDR3: CASSSQSAGVRGEQYF
J: TRBJ1-4; V: TRBV5-1; D: -; size: -; DNA: TGCGCCAGCAGCAAAGACAGGCACGAGGTTGAAAAACTGTTTTTT; CDR3: CASSKDRHEVEKLFF
J: TRBJ2-7; V: TRBV4-2; D: TRBD2; size: many; DNA: TGTGCCAGCAGCCAAGGACTAGCGGGCTCCTACGAGCAGTACTTC; CDR3: CASSQGLAGSYEQYF
J: TRBJ2-1; V: TRBV7-2; D: TRBD2; size: -; DNA: TGTGCCAGCAGCTTGGCCAGCGGGATGACCTACAATGAGCAGTTCTTC; CDR3: CASSLASGMTYNEQFF
J: TRBJ2-3; V: TRBV2; D: -; size: -; DNA: TGTGCCAGCACCTCGGGTCCTTACACAGATACGCAGTATTTT; CDR3: CASTSGPYTDTQYF
J: TRBJ1-5; V: TRBV30; D: -; size: -; DNA: TGTGCCTGGAGTGTACCCGGGTTCGTGAGGGTAAATCAGCCCCAGCATTTT; CDR3: CAWSVPGFVRVNQPQHF
J: TRBJ1-1; V: TRBV6-1; D: TRBD1; size: -; DNA: TGTGCCAGCACTTGGGACAGGGCTCGCACTGAAGCTTTCTTT; CDR3: CASTWDRARTEAFF
J: TRBJ1-2; V: TRBV2; D: -; size: -; DNA: TGTGCCAGCAGTGAAGTGGGGGCTAGTACGAGTGGCTACACCTTC; CDR3: CASSEVGASTSGYTF
J: TRBJ2-3; V: TRBV9; D: TRBD2; size: -; DNA: TGTGCCAGCAGCGTCAGCGGGAGGTCCACGGATACGCAGTATTTT; CDR3: CASSVSGRSTDTQYF
J: TRBJ1-2; V: TRBV28; D: -; size: medium-sized; DNA: TGTGCCAGCAGTTCCACAGGGCCCTATGGCTACACCTTC; CDR3: CASSSTGPYGYTF